The clone carrying this T cell receptor beta chain was picked up a small number of times. TCRdb redid the calling of the 5' RACE reads with MiXCR, one entry per CDR3 protein. The sample has just under 350,000 distinct CDR3 sequences; roughly 13% are singletons. This sample stems from a study of T-cell memory formation after mild COVID-19. Across the study: The two donors had largely donor-specific TCR clusters.

The sequencing sample was made of PBMCs or a T cell subset sorted from them (not recorded which). This clonotype was obtained from a man aged 18 to 30 who had mild COVID-19 (a few samples of this study predate the infection). Cell type and time point are not known.

CDR3 in amino acids: CASSLELVGQETQYF. The DNA of the CDR3 is TGCGCCAGCAGCTTGGAGTTGGTCGGCCAAGAGACCCAGTACTTC. The genes are TRBV5-1 and TRBJ2-5; D is undetermined. CDR1 SGHRS and CDR2 YFSETQ come from the germline V gene. The CDR3 consists of 15 residues. Trimming stripped 0 bases from V and 1 base from J, with 10 bases between.